A single sample is the source of the 25 T cell receptor beta chains below, sequenced in a study of blood T cell repertoires in COVID-19. Using immunoSEQ multiplex PCR, the repertoire was profiled, and TCRdb retains in-frame clones only, with some absent. Of about 430,000 clones listed, approximately 91% are singletons. Material for sequencing was PBMCs or T cells enriched from blood (not recorded which). The receptors were sampled from a woman aged 18 to 35 who had been exposed to COVID-19.

J is TRBJ1-6 and V is TRBV7-2, with 8 bases identical to TRBD1. CDR1 SGHTA and CDR2 FQGNSA come from the germline V gene. Trimming removed 1 base from V and 7 bases from J; junction bases left unmatched: 12. The CDR3 totals 18 residues. CDR3: CASSLVRTGTLLNSPLHF. Here the CDR3 DNA reads TGTGCCAGCAGCTTAGTACGGACAGGGACTCTTCTCAATTCACCCCTCCACTTT.

The chain joins TRBV5-1 to TRBJ2-3, with TRBD2 identical over 8 bases. The CDR3 runs 12 residues. CDR1 is SGHRS and CDR2 is YFSETQ in the germline V gene. V shed 5 bases, J shed 8 bases, and the junction held 4 bases outside the gene matches. The CDR3 loop reads CASRDGLATQYF. CDR3 in DNA: TGCGCCAGCAGAGACGGACTAGCTACGCAGTATTTT.

The chain links TRBV7-9 to TRBJ2-7; possibly TRBD2 for D (6 bases). The CDR3 is 15 amino acids. Trimming removed 0 bases at V and 5 bases at J, with 14 bases between. CDR1 and CDR2 from the germline V gene are SEHNR and FQNEAQ (reference sequence). CDR3 protein: CASSLAVTGADEQYF. CDR3 bases: TGTGCCAGCAGCTTAGCTGTGACGGGAGCTGACGAGCAGTACTTC.

This chain connects TRBV4-3 to TRBJ1-3; D gene unclear. The germline V and J ends were trimmed by 1 base and 2 bases, with 6 bases remaining between them. The CDR3 is made up of 14 amino acids. Germline V lookup: CDR1 LGHNA, CDR2 YSLEER. The DNA for the CDR3 is TGCGCCAGCAGCCAAGTCATTGCTGGAAACACCATATATTTT. This translates into CASSQVIAGNTIYF.

V gene TRBV7-7 combines with J gene TRBJ2-2; 10 bases map to TRBD2. V lost 7 bases and J lost 5; bases outside the gene matches: 7. Per the germline V gene, CDR1 is SSHAT and CDR2 is FNYEAQ (reference sequence). The CDR3 sequence is 15 residues long. In nucleotides, the CDR3 is TGTGCCAGCACGTATCTAGCGGGAGAGACCGGGGAGCTGTTTTTT. Its translation: CASTYLAGETGELFF.

The genes are TRBV4-2 and TRBJ2-7, with 10 bases that match TRBD2. The CDR3 has 15 amino acids. Trimming removed 2 bases from V and 3 bases from J; junction bases left unmatched: 4. Germline V gene sequence: CDR1 LGHNA, CDR2 YNFKEQ. CDR3 sequence reads: CASSQQAGGYYEQYF. The CDR3 coding sequence is TGTGCCAGCAGCCAACAAGCGGGAGGGTACTACGAGCAGTACTTC.

The J gene is TRBJ1-2, the V gene TRBV4-3; 12 nucleotides line up with TRBD1. This CDR3 has 17 amino acids. V dropped 6 bases and J dropped 4; count of bases not matched to a gene: 12. Germline V lookup: CDR1 LGHNA, CDR2 YSLEER. CDR3 DNA: TGCGCCAGCAGTTTCGAGGGGGACAGGGGGCGCACCTATGGCTACACCTTC. This gives the protein CASSFEGDRGRTYGYTF.

J is TRBJ2-7 and V is TRBV6-1; D might be TRBD2 (6 bases). V lost 3 bases to trimming and J lost 0 bases, with 12 bases between them. The CDR3 totals 15 residues. Germline CDR1 reads MNHNS; CDR2 reads SASEGT. CDR3 in DNA: TGTGCCAGCAGTGAGGCAAGCGGGCTCTCCTACGAGCAGTACTTC. This codes for CASSEASGLSYEQYF.

CDR3 amino acids: CASSLGSSGRLSSYEQYF. The CDR3 coding sequence is TGTGCCAGCAGCTTAGGTAGTAGCGGGAGGCTGAGCTCCTACGAGCAGTACTTC. The chain joins TRBV13 to TRBJ2-7; 10 bases are shared with TRBD2. The CDR3 contains 18 residues. Germline V gene data show CDR1 as PRHDT and CDR2 as FYEKMQ (reference sequence). V dropped 0 bases and J dropped 0; count of bases not matched to a gene: 8.

The gene calls are TRBV19 and TRBJ2-5, with 9 bases identical to TRBD2. Trimming removed 1 base from V and 1 base from J; junction bases left unmatched: 7. CDR3 length equals 17 residues. Germline V gene sequence: CDR1 LNHDA, CDR2 SQIVND (reference sequence). Written as DNA, the CDR3 is TGTGCCAGTAGTATAGCTTCGCTAGCGGGGAGCCAAGAGACCCAGTACTTC. As protein: CASSIASLAGSQETQYF. Variable domain in full (rest from reference TRBV19 and TRBJ2-5): DGGITQSPKYLFRKEGQNVTLSCEQNLNHDAMYWYRQDPGQGLRLIYYSQIVNDFQKGDIAEGYSVSREKKESFPLTVTSAQKNPTAFYLCASSIASLAGSQETQYFGPGTRLLVL.

V and J are TRBV9 and TRBJ2-1; TRBD2 might be the D (6 bases). This CDR3 is 15 amino acids long. V lost 3 bases and J 2 bases, leaving 12 bases between the germline ends. Germline V gene lookup returns CDR1 SGDLS and CDR2 YYNGEE. The CDR3 sequence is CASSGGGSAYNEQFF. The CDR3 DNA reads TGTGCCAGCAGCGGTGGGGGGTCAGCCTACAATGAGCAGTTCTTC.

The V and J genes are TRBV7-9 and TRBJ2-5; tentatively, D is TRBD1 (6 bases). This CDR3 has 16 amino acids. Trimming pared 5 bases from V and 5 bases from J, leaving 21 bases between. Germline V gene data show CDR1 as SEHNR and CDR2 as FQNEAQ (reference sequence). CDR3 in amino acids: CASSGMGTKAGETQYF. The CDR3 DNA sequence: TGTGCCAGCAGCGGGATGGGGACAAAAGCCGGTGAGACCCAGTACTTC.

The chain has TRBV18 and TRBJ2-7, with 9 bases aligning to TRBD1. Per the germline V gene, CDR1 is KGHSH and CDR2 is LQKENI. CDR3 length: 16 amino acids. Trimming at V came to 3 bases and at J to 5 bases, leaving 11 bases not matched to a gene. CDR3 coding DNA: TGTGCCAGCTCACCCAACGTCGGGACAGGGCGAGACGAGCAGTACTTC. The encoded protein is CASSPNVGTGRDEQYF.

The genes are TRBV9 and TRBJ1-1; 9 bases are a match to TRBD1. CDR3 length equals 19 residues. With 3 bases clipped from V and 0 bases from J, the junction kept 15 bases outside the gene matches. CDR1 and CDR2 (germline): SGDLS, YYNGEE. The CDR3 coding sequence is TGTGCCAGCAGCGACGGACAGGGGCCAAACGAATACTTGAACACTGAAGCTTTCTTT. It codes for CASSDGQGPNEYLNTEAFF.

The chain recombines TRBV28 with TRBJ1-1; D not resolved. The CDR3 has 11 residues. The V end lost 7 bases, the J end lost 11 bases, and 14 bases lay between the germline ends. The V gene's germline CDR1 is MDHEN and CDR2 SYDVKM. This CDR3 is CASTKPWAAFF. As DNA, the CDR3 is TGTGCCAGCACCAAACCCTGGGCCGCTTTCTTT.

In DNA form, the CDR3 reads TGCGCCAGCAGCCAAGGAATAACAGGGGAGAGTCCCTACGAGCAGTACTTC. This translates into CASSQGITGESPYEQYF. The chain combines TRBV4-3 with TRBJ2-7; TRBD1 aligns across 7 bases. There are 17 residues in the CDR3. Germline V gene lookup returns CDR1 LGHNA and CDR2 YSLEER. Trimming removed 1 base from V and 2 bases from J; junction bases left unmatched: 11.

This rearrangement joins TRBV28 to TRBJ1-5; D possibly corresponds to TRBD1 (6 bases). Germline values: CDR1 MDHEN, CDR2 SYDVKM. The CDR3 loop spans 16 amino acids. Trimming stripped 6 bases from V and 4 bases from J, with 19 bases between. CDR3 sequence (DNA): TGTGCCAGCAGCGCGGACAGCGTCTACTCAAATCAGCCCCAGCATTTT. Protein: CASSADSVYSNQPQHF.

This clone turned up a few times. The chain has TRBV5-1 and TRBJ2-7; D remains unclear. The CDR3 contains 11 residues. The germline CDR1 and CDR2 sequences are SGHRS and YFSETQ. Between the trimmed V and J ends, which lost 3 bases and 7 bases, there was a span of 8 bases. In nucleotides, the CDR3 is TGCGCCAGCAGCTCTACGCGAGAGCAGTACTTC. Its translation: CASSSTREQYF.

CDR3 DNA: TGTGCCAGCAGTGGGGCTGGCTCCTACAATGAGCAGTTCTTC. Encoded protein: CASSGAGSYNEQFF. This sequence joins TRBV13 and TRBJ2-1; a possible D gene is TRBD1 (5 bases). Germline V gives CDR1 PRHDT, CDR2 FYEKMQ (reference sequence). This CDR3 region has 14 residues. V gave up 6 bases and J gave up 0 bases, with 9 bases separating them.

This chain links TRBV10-3 with TRBJ2-7; D is possibly TRBD1 (5 bases). The CDR3 covers 16 residues. CDR1 and CDR2 from the germline V gene are ENHRY and SYGVKD. The V end lost 7 bases, the J end lost 3 bases, and 22 bases lay between the germline ends. In nucleotides, the CDR3 is TGTGCCATCATCGAGCCTAGGGTAGACAGAAACTACGAGCAGTACTTC. This sequence encodes CAIIEPRVDRNYEQYF.

The genes are TRBV27 and TRBJ1-6; tentatively, D is TRBD1 (5 bases). This CDR3 contains 16 residues. V lost 3 bases and J lost 0, with 9 bases in between. Germline CDR1 is MNHEY and CDR2 is SMNVEV (reference sequence). The CDR3 DNA is TGTGCCAGCAGTTTGGGGGGGAGCTCCTATAATTCACCCCTCCACTTT. Translating it yields CASSLGGSSYNSPLHF.

The V and J genes are TRBV6-4 and TRBJ2-3; 8 nucleotides line up with TRBD2. Germline CDR1 and CDR2: MRHNA and SNTAGT. The CDR3 contains 15 residues. The V gene end was trimmed by 0 bases and the J gene end by 3 bases; junction bases not matched to a gene: 2. The CDR3 here is CASSDSGLATDTQYF. Here the CDR3 DNA reads TGTGCCAGCAGTGACTCCGGACTAGCAACAGATACGCAGTATTTT.

The chain employs TRBV4-1 and TRBJ2-1, with no clear D. V was pared by 1 base and J by 10 bases, with 8 bases between. The CDR3 has 12 residues. Germline CDR1 MGHRA, CDR2 YSYEKL. The CDR3 here is CASSQVLQEQFF. In DNA, the CDR3 is TGCGCCAGCAGCCAAGTTTTGCAGGAGCAGTTCTTC.

The CDR3 coding sequence is TGTGCCAGCAGCCAAGGGTTCCTCACTACCTTATCCTACAATGAGCAGTTCTTC. Encoded protein: CASSQGFLTTLSYNEQFF. The V call is TRBV3-1 (or the pseudogene TRBV3-2), the J call TRBJ2-1, with D unclear. Per the germline V gene, CDR1 is LGHDT and CDR2 is YNNKEL (reference sequence). V was pared by 1 base and J by 1 base, with 17 bases between. The CDR3 sequence is 18 residues long.

As for this clone: Other DNA sequences in this specimen translate into the identical CDR3. J is TRBJ2-7 and V is TRBV11-2; the match to TRBD2 covers 12 bases. This CDR3 is 14 amino acids long. Germline V gene lookup returns CDR1 SGHAT and CDR2 FQNNGV. The junction had 2 bases not matched to a gene; V was cut back by 5 bases and J by 3 bases. CDR3 DNA: TGTGCCAGCAGCCCGACTAGCGGGAGCTACGAGCAGTACTTC. The encoded protein is CASSPTSGSYEQYF.